These 6 T cell receptor beta chains share one sample of origin, sequenced in a study of blood T cell repertoires in COVID-19. Measured with immunoSEQ multiplex PCR; TCRdb has only the in-frame clones, and not every one. Found here are roughly 100,000 clones, roughly four fifths of them singletons; the top ten hold 4% to 5.5%. Source material: peripheral blood. Receptors originate from a man between 60 and 70 years old with acute or convalescent COVID-19.

The V call is TRBV7-9, the J call TRBJ2-5; D unclear. Germline-derived CDR1 and CDR2 are SEHNR and FQNEAQ (reference sequence). V dropped 3 bases and J dropped 4 bases, with 6 bases sitting between them. This CDR3 contains 12 residues. Here the CDR3 DNA reads TGTGCCAGCAGCTTTTCCCGAGAGACCCAGTACTTC. Encoded protein: CASSFSRETQYF.

The chain carries TRBV2 and TRBJ1-1; 9 bases are shared with TRBD1. The V segment lost 7 bases and the J segment 2 bases; nucleotides outside the gene matches: 5. The CDR3 length is 14 residues. From germline, CDR1 is SNHLY and CDR2 FYNNEI. As DNA, the CDR3 is TGTGCCAGCACAGGAACAGGGGGCAACACTGAAGCTTTCTTT. Its protein is CASTGTGGNTEAFF.

In this sample, this clone turned up once. The chain recombines TRBV30 with TRBJ1-5; no clear D. Trimming stripped 0 bases from V and 0 bases from J, with 6 bases between. Germline V gene data show CDR1 as GTSNPN and CDR2 as SVGIG (reference sequence). The CDR3 has 14 amino acids. The CDR3 is CAWSVLSSNQPQHF. The CDR3 DNA reads as TGTGCCTGGAGTGTACTCTCTAGCAATCAGCCCCAGCATTTT.

The J gene is TRBJ2-5, the V gene TRBV2; 9 bases align to TRBD2. The J segment lost 2 bases and the V segment lost 4 bases, leaving 17 bases of the junction unmatched. There are 19 residues in the CDR3. Looked up from germline, CDR1 is SNHLY and CDR2 is FYNNEI. CDR3 sequence (DNA): TGTGCCAGCAGTGGAAATAGGGCTCTAGCGGGAAAAACACAAGAGACCCAGTACTTC. Its translation: CASSGNRALAGKTQETQYF.

This chain connects TRBV25-1 to TRBJ1-6, with TRBD1 matching 8 bases. The CDR3 covers 17 residues. Germline loops: CDR1 MGHDK, CDR2 SYGVNS. The J segment lost 0 bases and the V segment lost 1 base, leaving 2 bases of the junction unmatched. CDR3 protein: CASSEFTGGSYNSPLHF. The CDR3 region has the DNA TGTGCCAGCAGTGAATTCACAGGGGGCTCCTATAATTCACCCCTCCACTTT.

V and J are TRBV6-5 and TRBJ1-2; TRBD1 agrees at 11 bases. The CDR3 length is 14 residues. The germline V gene encodes CDR1 MNHEY and CDR2 SVGAGI. With 10 bases clipped from V and 6 bases from J, the junction kept 10 bases outside the gene matches. The CDR3 here is CATDPGQGADGYTF. The CDR3 DNA follows: TGTGCCACCGACCCCGGACAGGGGGCAGATGGCTACACCTTC.